This TCR beta chain came from a study of shared clonotypes between healthy human individuals. Study-wide points: Clonotype sharing among donors likely depends on sequencing depth. A handful of donors shared approximately 5% of their naive CD4 clonotypes.

The CD4+ fraction was divided into a CD45RA+ naive subset and a CD45RA-negative memory subset. To note about this clone: As yet, its antigen is unknown.

Measured with immunoSEQ multiplex PCR; TCRdb has only the in-frame clones, and not every one. The sample shows roughly 530,000 clones, around 96% of them seen only once. The CDR3 is 16 amino acids. V trimming: 8 bases; J trimming: 2 bases; junction bases outside the gene matches: 10. The V gene's germline CDR1 is MRHNA and CDR2 SNTAGT. This clonotype originated in a woman between 25 and 40 years old in good health. This chain connects TRBV6-4 to TRBJ1-1; 11 nucleotides line up with TRBD1. Source material: naive CD4+ T cells sorted from blood. As to subset: CD45RA+ positively selected. CDR3 residues: CASDRDRGAKNTEAFF. CDR3 DNA sequence: TGTGCCAGCGACCGGGACAGGGGGGCCAAAAACACTGAAGCTTTCTTT.